The clone carrying this TCR beta chain was found a few times. Its antigen is unknown. Unmatched junction bases numbered 15, after V lost 5 bases and J lost 2 bases. The CDR3 sequence is 19 residues long. MiXCR was run by TCRdb on the reads, yielding one entry per CDR3 protein. The sample has 650,000 to 850,000 distinct CDR3 sequences, about 28% seen once; the top ten hold around 14%. The sample originates from a study of T cell repertoires in cytomegalovirus infection. Study-level background: CMV epitopes, recently identified HLA-C-restricted and well-studied HLA-B-restricted, were used. Indicated by public TCR beta signatures were CMV infection and matching HLA type.

Study conclusions and caveats: HLA-C-restricted CMV clonotypes gave the most frequent clonotype in two of eight donors.

This receptor was obtained from a human donor in good health (CMV status not recorded). Some clones in this sample may be carry-over from other donors' samples. The sequenced sample was cultured CD8+ T cells from PBMCs, obtained from culture after CMV antigen stimulation. The chain recombines TRBV12-3 or TRBV12-4 with TRBJ2-2, with 9 bases identical to TRBD2. The CDR3 spells CASSLIRGAGGYNTGELFF. The CDR3 nucleotides are TGTGCCAGCAGTCTCATCCGAGGAGCGGGGGGTTATAACACCGGGGAGCTGTTTTTT.